This TCR beta chain was observed in a study of tumor-infiltrating lymphocytes in primary liver carcinoma. Study-level background: The study enrolled male and female patients aged 30 to 69 years. Study-wide results and limits: A significantly higher top-250-clone fraction was found in tumors than in blood (p = 0.039). It was tumor-adjacent and tumor-blood pairs that overlapped less than tumor region pairs did.

Extraction of RNA together with DNA used about 17-31 mg of unsorted bulk tissue. Infection with HBV was chronic in patients; they were treatment-naive. Regarding this clonotype: What it recognizes is unknown. At one end the junction does not follow the germline gene, possibly because of a read error.

A primer matching the constant region was used to make TCR beta cDNA from approximately 500 ng of total RNA. Investigators got TCR beta libraries out of three nested multiplex PCR rounds, done with slightly modified ARM-PCR. The opening two PCR rounds, around 10 cycles each, paired TRBV1-TRBV30 forward primers with a C-beta reverse primer. From the multiplex PCR reads, TCRdb called clonotypes with MiXCR, one entry per CDR3 protein. Of 85,000 to 100,000 distinct CDR3 sequences in the sample, 68% were seen once. There are 13 residues in the CDR3. Germline CDR1 MNHNY, CDR2 SVGAGI (reference sequence). Specimen: tumor-adjacent normal liver tissue. The genes are TRBV6-6 and TRBJ1-1; D is possibly TRBD1 (6 bases). The receptor was isolated from a man between 40 and 49 years old with primary liver carcinoma and hepatitis B virus infection. The CDR3 region has the DNA TGTGCCAGCAGCGGCCAGGGGTACAGTGAAGATTTCTTT. It translates to CASSGQGYSEDFF.